This is a list of T cell receptor beta chains from one sample in a study of T cell repertoires in cytomegalovirus infection. TCRdb fed the reads into MiXCR, producing one record per CDR3 protein. There are 200,000 to 250,000 distinct CDR3 sequences in the sample; roughly 22% occur only once, and approximately 18% lies in the top ten. What was sequenced was CD8+ T cells from PBMCs. The receptors stem from a human donor in good health (CMV status not recorded). Some clones in this sample may be carry-over from other donors' samples. CDR3s include the opening cysteine and the closing phenylalanine or tryptophan. D genes are given only for firm matches.

>TRBD2|TRBJ2-5|TRBV15
CATSSDTSGLLETQYF
>TRBD2|TRBJ2-1|TRBV6-2/TRBV6-3
CASSQGLAGLDEQFF
>NA|TRBJ2-2|TRBV6-2/TRBV6-3
CASSGNRETGELFF
>NA|TRBJ1-1|TRBV30
CAWESQMNTEAFF
>TRBD1|TRBJ1-5|TRBV12-3/TRBV12-4
CASSLGGQGVNWGNQPQHF
>TRBD2|TRBJ2-5|TRBV20-1
CSATSGGAAETQYF
>TRBD1|TRBJ2-1|TRBV7-6
CASSLDQGVHNEQFF
>NA|TRBJ2-7|TRBV4-1
CASSQETGAVYEQYF
>TRBD2|TRBJ2-1|TRBV6-1
CASSEVAGPYTYYNEQFF
>NA|TRBJ2-5|TRBV11-2
CASTSGHPKETQYF
>NA|TRBJ1-2|TRBV12-3/TRBV12-4
CASSSGYYGYTF
>NA|TRBJ1-1|TRBV7-2
CASSLFTAVEAFF
>NA|TRBJ2-7|TRBV28
CASSWRGPTYEQYF
>NA|TRBJ2-7|TRBV2
CASSEALGRHEQYF
>NA|TRBJ1-5|TRBV12-3/TRBV12-4
CASSLGGQQPQHF
>NA|TRBJ1-1|TRBV11-1
CASSLDGMNTEAFF
>NA|TRBJ1-2|TRBV19
CASSIGSALGYTF
>TRBD1|TRBJ2-7|TRBV7-9
CASSPGQGFYEQYF
>NA|TRBJ1-2|TRBV4-2
CASSQAETAYGYTF
>TRBD1|TRBJ1-1|TRBV4-1
CASSQAQGADTEAFF
>NA|TRBJ2-2|TRBV28
CASSLLGANTGELFF
>NA|TRBJ2-7|TRBV3-1
CASSLTPDSYYEQYF
>NA|TRBJ2-1|TRBV19
CASSVDGLPRNEQFF
>NA|TRBJ2-1|TRBV6-5
CASSYSSGVTYNEQFF
>NA|TRBJ1-2|TRBV5-6
CASSLEGWQGVTYGYTF
>NA|TRBJ1-2|TRBV6-5
CASRPLEGALRGYTF
>NA|TRBJ2-7|TRBV28
CASFSGFSYEQYF
>NA|TRBJ2-6|TRBV20-1
CSAGSGANVLTF
>TRBD2|TRBJ2-1|TRBV29-1
CSVVGSGGGAYNEQFF
>NA|TRBJ1-2|TRBV5-4
CASSLEHPVDGYTF
>TRBD1|TRBJ2-1|TRBV29-1
CSVEGQGPYNEQFF
>TRBD2|TRBJ2-7|TRBV7-2
CASSPTGYAGVYEQYF
>TRBD1|TRBJ1-1|TRBV29-1
CSPLTGENTEAFF